This TCR beta chain appears in the sequencing data of a study of blood T cell repertoires in COVID-19. Overall study: Specimens from acute and convalescent COVID-19 originated in the United States, Italy and Spain.

V shed 0 bases, J shed 3 bases, and the junction held 1 base outside the gene matches. The germline CDR1 and CDR2 sequences are KGHSH and LQKENI. CDR3 size: 14 residues. Researchers sorted participants into cohorts using their self-reported clinical history. Cohort 3 recovery required two negative PCRs, clearance, or symptom resolution. Sequencing was performed with immunoSEQ multiplex PCR; in TCRdb, only in-frame clones are kept and a portion is missing. The sample consists of 300,000 to 400,000 clones, 75% to 90% of them appearing once. This sequence joins TRBV18 and TRBJ1-2; TRBD1 matches at 7 bases. Sample: PBMCs or T cells enriched from blood (not recorded which). This receptor was taken from a man younger than 30 who had recovered from COVID-19. As DNA, the CDR3 is TGTGCCAGCTCACCACCCGGGACAGACTATGGCTACACCTTC. Its translation: CASSPPGTDYGYTF.